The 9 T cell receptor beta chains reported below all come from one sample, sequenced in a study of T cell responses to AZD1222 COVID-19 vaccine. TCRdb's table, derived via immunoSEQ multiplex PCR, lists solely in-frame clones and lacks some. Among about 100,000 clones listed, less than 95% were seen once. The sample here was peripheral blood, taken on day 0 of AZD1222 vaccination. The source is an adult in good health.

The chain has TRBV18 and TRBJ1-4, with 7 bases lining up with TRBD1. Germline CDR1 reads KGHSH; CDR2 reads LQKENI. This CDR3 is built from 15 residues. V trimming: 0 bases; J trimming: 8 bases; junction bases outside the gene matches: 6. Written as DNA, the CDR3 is TGTGCCAGCTCACCACCGGTAGGGGGCGTAGAAAAACTGTTTTTT. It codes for CASSPPVGGVEKLFF.

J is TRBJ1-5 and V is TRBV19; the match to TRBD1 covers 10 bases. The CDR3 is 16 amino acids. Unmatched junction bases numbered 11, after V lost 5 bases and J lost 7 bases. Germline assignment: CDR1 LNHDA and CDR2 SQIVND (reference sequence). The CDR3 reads CASSLRDRGRWQPQHF. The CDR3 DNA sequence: TGTGCCAGTAGTCTCCGGGACAGGGGAAGATGGCAGCCCCAGCATTTT.

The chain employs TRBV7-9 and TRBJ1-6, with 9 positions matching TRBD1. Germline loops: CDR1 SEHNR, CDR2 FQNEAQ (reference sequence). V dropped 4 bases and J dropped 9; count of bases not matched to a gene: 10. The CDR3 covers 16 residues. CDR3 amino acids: CASSSTGGWRASPLHF. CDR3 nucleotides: TGTGCCAGCAGCTCGACAGGGGGATGGCGAGCTTCACCCCTCCACTTT.

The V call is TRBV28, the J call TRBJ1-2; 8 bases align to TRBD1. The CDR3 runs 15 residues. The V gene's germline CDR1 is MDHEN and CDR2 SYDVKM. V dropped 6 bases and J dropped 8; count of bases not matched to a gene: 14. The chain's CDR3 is CASSSLLGQGLGYTF. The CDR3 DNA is TGTGCCAGCAGCTCGCTCCTCGGACAGGGACTAGGCTACACCTTC.

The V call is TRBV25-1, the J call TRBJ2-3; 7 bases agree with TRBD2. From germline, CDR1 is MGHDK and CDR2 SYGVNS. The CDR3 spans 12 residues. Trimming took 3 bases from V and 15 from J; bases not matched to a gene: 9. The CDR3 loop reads CASSEGGVLKYF. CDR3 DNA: TGTGCCAGCAGTGAGGGAGGGGTTCTAAAATATTTT.

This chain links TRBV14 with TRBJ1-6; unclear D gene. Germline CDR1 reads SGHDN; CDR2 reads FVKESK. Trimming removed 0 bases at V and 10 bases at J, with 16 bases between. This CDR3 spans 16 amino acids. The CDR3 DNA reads TGTGCCAGCAGCCAAGAACCAGCCCCTCAACGATCACCCCTCCACTTT. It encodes CASSQEPAPQRSPLHF.

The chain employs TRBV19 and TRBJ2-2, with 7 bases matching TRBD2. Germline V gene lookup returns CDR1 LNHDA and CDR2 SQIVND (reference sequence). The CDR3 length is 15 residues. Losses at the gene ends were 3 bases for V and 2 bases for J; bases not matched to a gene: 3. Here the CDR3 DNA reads TGTGCCAGTAGTATCCCGGGACTAAACACCGGGGAGCTGTTTTTT. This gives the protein CASSIPGLNTGELFF.

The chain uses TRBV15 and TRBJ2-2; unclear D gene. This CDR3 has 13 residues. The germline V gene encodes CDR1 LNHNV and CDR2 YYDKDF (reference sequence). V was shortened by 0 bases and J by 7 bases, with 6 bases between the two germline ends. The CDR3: CATSRDKDGELFF. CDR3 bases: TGTGCCACCAGCAGAGATAAGGACGGGGAGCTGTTTTTT.

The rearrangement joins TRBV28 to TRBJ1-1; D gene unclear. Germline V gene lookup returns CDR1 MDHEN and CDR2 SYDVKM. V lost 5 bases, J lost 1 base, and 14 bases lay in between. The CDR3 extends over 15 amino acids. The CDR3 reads CASSLPGHENTEAFF. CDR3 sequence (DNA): TGTGCCAGCAGTCTGCCTGGGCACGAGAACACTGAAGCTTTCTTT.